One sample yielded the 24 T cell receptor beta chains listed below, sequenced in a study of T cell responses to AZD1222 COVID-19 vaccine (dated by TCRdb to the early 2020s). The method behind the library was the immunoSEQ multiplex PCR assay. This is the immuneACCESS table as TCRdb keeps it, with only in-frame sequences that have V and J called. A part of the clones is gone; compared with another copy, unresolved V genes explain less than half, and the rest is unexplained. The sample contains 110,000 or so clones, roughly 87% of them found a single time. Roughly 12% of the sample goes to the ten largest clones. Per the publication, the time point label means: baseline before first vaccination. The sample's treatment or condition, from its label and the paper: meningococcal conjugate vaccine given as trial control. The specimen was peripheral blood, collected on day 0 of MenACWY control vaccination. The receptors were sampled from an adult in good health.

The chain recombines TRBV2 with TRBJ2-7; TRBD2 agrees at 7 bases. CDR1 is SNHLY and CDR2 is FYNNEI in the germline V gene. V gave up 3 bases and J gave up 3 bases; unmatched junction bases: 11. The CDR3 loop spans 16 amino acids. The CDR3 coding sequence is TGTGCCAGCAGTGAGGGATGGCTAGCGGATGACTACGAGCAGTACTTC. Amino acids: CASSEGWLADDYEQYF. The complete variable domain, with remaining parts taken from reference TRBV2 and TRBJ2-7, reads EPEVTQTPSHQVTQMGQEVILRCVPISNHLYFYWYRQILGQKVEFLVSFYNNEISEKSEIFDDQFSVERPDGSNFTLKIRSTKLEDSAMYFCASSEGWLADDYEQYFGPGTRLTVT.

The chain joins TRBV7-3 to TRBJ1-6; D remains unclear. V was clipped by 4 bases and J by 5 bases, with 12 bases between them. Germline CDR1 reads SGHTA; CDR2 reads FQGTGA. This CDR3 has 15 amino acids. The CDR3 here is CASSSGGVHNSPLHF. CDR3 nucleotides: TGTGCCAGCAGCTCGGGAGGAGTCCATAATTCACCCCTCCACTTT.

With regard to this clone: Given the absence of the conserved phenylalanine or tryptophan at the CDR3 end, a read error is likely. No DNA is shown, since the ends of the CDR3 on it are uncertain; the CDR3 is the one TCRdb lists. The chain recombines TRBV21-1 with TRBJ1-5; the table assigns TRBD1, which was not confirmed against the DNA. TRBV21-1 counts as a pseudogene. 13 amino acids form the CDR3, both terminal residues included. The CDR3 sequence: CASSKVVKGTVDK.

A single count supports this clone. The rearrangement joins TRBV28 to TRBJ1-2, with D possibly TRBD1 on 6 matching bases. CDR1 is MDHEN and CDR2 is SYDVKM in the germline V gene. The CDR3 consists of 13 residues. The V and J ends lost 6 bases and 8 bases respectively, with 16 bases between them. CDR3 amino acids: CASRSSGQMGYTF. The CDR3 DNA sequence: TGTGCCAGCAGATCCTCCGGACAGATGGGCTACACCTTC.

This chain connects TRBV6-5 to TRBJ1-1; 8 bases are shared with TRBD1. CDR1 MNHEY and CDR2 SVGAGI come from the germline V gene. J gave up 7 bases and V 6 bases, and 7 bases lay outside the gene matches. The CDR3 runs to 13 residues. CDR3 sequence reads: CASSWTGRSEAFF. The CDR3 DNA is TGTGCCAGCAGCTGGACAGGGAGGAGTGAAGCTTTCTTT.

The chain joins TRBV2 to TRBJ1-5, with 7 bases identical to TRBD1. The CDR3 runs to 15 residues. V shed 3 bases and J 1 base; nucleotides not matched to a gene: 3. Germline values: CDR1 SNHLY, CDR2 FYNNEI. CDR3 sequence: CASSETGISNQPQHF. The CDR3 DNA is TGTGCCAGCAGTGAGACAGGGATAAGCAATCAGCCCCAGCATTTT.

The V call is TRBV6-5, the J call TRBJ2-5; maybe TRBD2 (5 bases). CDR3 length: 14 residues. CDR1 is MNHEY, CDR2 SVGAGI, per germline. V was clipped by 10 bases and J by 1 base, with 16 bases between them. In DNA, the CDR3 is TGTGCCACTGTTGCATCGGGGATCCAAGAGACCCAGTACTTC. Translating gives CATVASGIQETQYF.

This rearrangement joins TRBV5-4 to TRBJ2-5; TRBD1 agrees at 10 bases. Trimming took 4 bases from V and 4 from J; bases not matched to a gene: 4. Germline CDR1 reads SGHNT; CDR2 reads YYREEE (reference sequence). CDR3 length equals 14 residues. In DNA form, the CDR3 reads TGTGCCAGCAGCCTCGGACAGGGGGTAGAGACCCAGTACTTC. Translating it yields CASSLGQGVETQYF.

This chain links TRBV5-8 with TRBJ1-4, with 11 positions matching TRBD1. Losses at the gene ends were 2 bases for V and 6 bases for J; bases not matched to a gene: 3. This CDR3 is 15 amino acids long. CDR1 is SGHTS and CDR2 is YDEGEE in the germline V gene. Here the CDR3 reads CASSLGQGAYEKLFF. CDR3 nucleotides: TGTGCCAGCAGCTTAGGACAGGGGGCTTATGAAAAACTGTTTTTT.

The chain uses TRBV18 and TRBJ1-3, with D unclear. The V and J ends lost 0 bases and 4 bases respectively, with 10 bases between them. Looked up from germline, CDR1 is KGHSH and CDR2 is LQKENI. The CDR3 runs to 15 residues. CDR3 nucleotide sequence: TGTGCCAGCTCACCACCCCAAGCTGGGGGAAACACCATATATTTT. It codes for CASSPPQAGGNTIYF.

V usage is TRBV7-9 and J usage is TRBJ1-5, with unresolved D. Trimming cost V 5 bases and J 3 bases, with 14 bases left between them. The CDR3 runs to 15 residues. CDR1 and CDR2 from the germline V gene are SEHNR and FQNEAQ (reference sequence). CDR3 sequence: CASSGDISDNQPQHF. In DNA, the CDR3 is TGTGCCAGCAGCGGTGACATTTCTGACAATCAGCCCCAGCATTTT.

This chain joins TRBV7-9 and TRBJ2-7; TRBD2 is a possible D gene (6 bases). Germline loops: CDR1 SEHNR, CDR2 FQNEAQ (reference sequence). V gave up 10 bases and J gave up 4 bases, with 14 bases separating them. The CDR3 runs 12 residues. This CDR3 is CATGRDSYEQYF. The CDR3 DNA follows: TGTGCCACCGGGAGAGACAGTTACGAGCAGTACTTC.

This clone showed up just a few times. The chain is built from TRBV6-2 or TRBV6-3 and TRBJ1-5; D is uncertain. The germline CDR1 and CDR2 sequences are MNHEY and SVGEGT. The CDR3 has 16 amino acids. V lost 0 bases and J 3 bases, leaving 12 bases between the germline ends. The DNA of the CDR3 is TGTGCCAGCAGTTACTCGTTTCGGAAGTACAATCAGCCCCAGCATTTT. This codes for CASSYSFRKYNQPQHF.

The chain couples TRBV2 to TRBJ2-2; possible D gene TRBD2, 6 bases. The CDR3 sequence is 15 residues long. Germline lookup yields CDR1 SNHLY and CDR2 FYNNEI. V was shortened by 3 bases and J by 4 bases, with 12 bases between the two germline ends. The CDR3 loop is CASSEEGGRTGELFF. CDR3 DNA: TGTGCCAGCAGTGAGGAGGGAGGTCGCACCGGGGAGCTGTTTTTT.

J is TRBJ1-2 and V is TRBV28, with D uncertain. CDR3 length: 14 residues. Germline lookup yields CDR1 MDHEN and CDR2 SYDVKM. Trimming cost V 2 bases and J 4 bases, with 11 bases left between them. CDR3 nucleotide sequence: TGTGCCAGCAGTTTAGTCGGGGAGAGCTATGGCTACACCTTC. Translated, it gives CASSLVGESYGYTF.

This chain links TRBV10-3 with TRBJ2-3, with D tentatively TRBD2 (5 bases). V lost 3 bases and J lost 4, with 11 bases in between. Germline CDR1 reads ENHRY; CDR2 reads SYGVKD. This CDR3 has 14 residues. In nucleotides, the CDR3 is TGTGCCATCAGTGAACTAGTTCTCGCAGATACGCAGTATTTT. It codes for CAISELVLADTQYF.

This rearrangement joins TRBV19 to TRBJ2-1; a possible D gene is TRBD2 (6 bases). V gave up 9 bases and J gave up 4 bases, with 10 bases separating them. Germline values: CDR1 LNHDA, CDR2 SQIVND (reference sequence). CDR3 length equals 12 residues. CDR3 in DNA: TGTGCCAGCTCGGGGGTTTACAATGAGCAGTTCTTC. Its protein product is CASSGVYNEQFF.

In this sample, this clone turned up once. This sequence joins TRBV27 and TRBJ2-1; 12 bases match TRBD2. With 4 bases clipped from V and 9 bases from J, the junction kept 13 bases outside the gene matches. The CDR3 loop spans 17 amino acids. From germline, CDR1 is MNHEY and CDR2 SMNVEV (reference sequence). This chain's CDR3 is CASSWLAGGTGMGEQFF. The CDR3 DNA reads TGTGCCAGCAGTTGGCTAGCGGGGGGGACGGGGATGGGTGAGCAGTTCTTC.

The chain carries TRBV9 and TRBJ1-1; 7 positions agree with TRBD1. The junction had 12 bases not matched to a gene; V was cut back by 4 bases and J by 6 bases. Germline V gene sequence: CDR1 SGDLS, CDR2 YYNGEE. The CDR3 has 15 residues. CDR3 sequence: CASSPQGVDLAEAFF. CDR3 in DNA: TGTGCCAGCAGCCCTCAGGGGGTTGACTTAGCTGAAGCTTTCTTT.

In regard to this clone: The junction differs from germline at one of its ends, possibly a read error. The V gene is TRBV11-2, the J gene TRBJ1-4; D remains ambiguous. The CDR3 is 14 amino acids. The germline V gene has CDR1 SGHAT and CDR2 FQNNGV. This chain's CDR3 is CASSLDGDGQKLFF. The CDR3, as DNA: TGTGCCAGCAGCCTAGACGGTGACGGGCAAAAACTGTTTTTT.

The genes are TRBV28 and TRBJ2-5; unclear D gene. The CDR3 runs to 13 residues. Trimming took off 7 bases at V and 0 bases at J, with 9 bases between the two ends. Germline-derived CDR1 and CDR2 are MDHEN and SYDVKM. CDR3 DNA: TGTGCCAGCAAAATGGCTTACCAAGAGACCCAGTACTTC. It translates to CASKMAYQETQYF. Looking up the rest from reference TRBV28 and TRBJ2-5 gives the full variable domain: DVKVTQSSRYLVKRTGEKVFLECVQDMDHENMFWYRQDPGLGLRLIYFSYDVKMKEKGDIPEGYSVSREKKERFSLILESASTNQTSMYLCASKMAYQETQYFGPGTRLLVL.

There are a few counts of this clone. This chain joins TRBV21-1 and TRBJ1-1. TRBV21-1 has pseudogene status. The CDR3 has 14 residues. CDR3 region: CASSMASSNTEAFF. The CDR3 DNA reads as TGTGCCAGCAGCATGGCGAGCTCTAACACTGAAGCTTTCTTT.

In its sample, this clone was seen once. The rearrangement joins TRBV24-1 to TRBJ1-4; 7 nucleotides line up with TRBD1. The V segment lost 6 bases and the J segment 3 bases; nucleotides outside the gene matches: 6. There are 15 residues in the CDR3. The germline V gene encodes CDR1 KGHDR and CDR2 SFDVKD. CDR3 in DNA: TGTGCCACCAGTCCAGGGGGAATGGCTAATGAAAAACTGTTTTTT. Its translation is CATSPGGMANEKLFF.

V is TRBV15 and J is TRBJ2-7, with TRBD2 matching over 7 bases. The CDR3 consists of 14 residues. Germline CDR1 reads LNHNV; CDR2 reads YYDKDF (reference sequence). J gave up 3 bases and V 1 base, and 3 bases lay outside the gene matches. DNA of the CDR3: TGTGCCACCAGCAGAGTTGGGGGGGACTACGAGCAGTACTTC. This encodes CATSRVGGDYEQYF.